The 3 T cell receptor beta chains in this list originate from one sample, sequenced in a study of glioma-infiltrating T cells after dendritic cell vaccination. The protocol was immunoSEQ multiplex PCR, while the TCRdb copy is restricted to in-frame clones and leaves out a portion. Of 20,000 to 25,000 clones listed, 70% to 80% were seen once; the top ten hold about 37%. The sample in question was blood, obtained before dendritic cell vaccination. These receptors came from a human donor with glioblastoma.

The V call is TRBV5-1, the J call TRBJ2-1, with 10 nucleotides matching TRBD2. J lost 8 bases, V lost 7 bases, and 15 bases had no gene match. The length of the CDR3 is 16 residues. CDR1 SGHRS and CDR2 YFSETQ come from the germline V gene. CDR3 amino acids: CASGSQPSGRSDEQFF. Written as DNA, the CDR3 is TGCGCCAGCGGAAGCCAACCTAGCGGGAGATCGGATGAGCAGTTCTTC. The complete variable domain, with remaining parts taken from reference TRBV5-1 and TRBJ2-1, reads KAGVTQTPRYLIKTRGQQVTLSCSPISGHRSVSWYQQTPGQGLQFLFEYFSETQRNKGNFPGRFSGRQFSNSRSEMNVSTLELGDSALYLCASGSQPSGRSDEQFFGPGTRLTVL.

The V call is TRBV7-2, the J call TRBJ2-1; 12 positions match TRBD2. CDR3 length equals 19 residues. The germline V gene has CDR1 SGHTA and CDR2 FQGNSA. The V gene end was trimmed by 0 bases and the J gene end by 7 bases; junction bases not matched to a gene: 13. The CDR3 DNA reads TGTGCCAGCAGCTTAGCCAACCTTAGACTAGCGGGAGTGGGGAATGAGCAGTTCTTC. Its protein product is CASSLANLRLAGVGNEQFF.

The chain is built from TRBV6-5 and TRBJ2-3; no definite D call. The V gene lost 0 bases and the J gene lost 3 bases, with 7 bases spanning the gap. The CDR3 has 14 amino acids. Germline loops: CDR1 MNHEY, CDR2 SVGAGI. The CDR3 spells CASSYSVRTDTQYF. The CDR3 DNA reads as TGTGCCAGCAGTTACTCTGTCCGGACAGATACGCAGTATTTT.